The rows below give T cell receptor beta chains drawn from one sample of a study of blood T cell repertoires in COVID-19. The method was immunoSEQ multiplex PCR; TCRdb's version includes in-frame clones alone and lacks a portion of them. Of fewer than 350,000 clones in the sample, around 87% were seen once. Sequencing input: peripheral blood. The source of these receptors is a woman in her fifties or sixties who had recovered from COVID-19. CDR3s include the opening cysteine and the closing phenylalanine or tryptophan. Each record gives: V gene, D gene, clone size, J gene, CDR3 protein, CDR3 DNA. A D gene is named only where the DNA matches it firmly. Clone size is given for some rows only: seen once, a few or many times, or a class if the clone is expanded.

>TRBV7-2|-|-|TRBJ2-2
CASSLLPGTSTGELFF
TGTGCCAGCAGCCTTTTACCCGGGACATCCACCGGGGAGCTGTTTTTT
>TRBV19|TRBD1|-|TRBJ1-4
CASRHRGPNEKLFF
TGTGCCAGTAGGCACAGGGGTCCCAATGAAAAACTGTTTTTT
>TRBV6-6|TRBD1|-|TRBJ1-4
CASSYRDRPQELFF
TGTGCCAGCAGTTACAGGGACAGGCCACAGGAACTGTTTTTT
>TRBV25-1|TRBD2|-|TRBJ2-7
CASIKTHLAGEHYEQYF
TGTGCCAGCATCAAAACCCACCTAGCGGGGGAGCACTACGAGCAGTACTTC
>TRBV15|TRBD1|-|TRBJ2-7
CATSRDTGQAYEQYF
TGTGCCACCAGCAGAGATACGGGACAGGCCTACGAGCAGTACTTC
>TRBV6-5|-|-|TRBJ1-3
CASSPTGPAGNTIYF
TGTGCCAGCAGTCCCACAGGGCCGGCTGGAAACACCATATATTTT
>TRBV11-3|-|few|TRBJ2-3
CASSRGTSTKGGDTQYF
TGTGCCAGCAGCCGAGGCACTAGCACTAAAGGTGGAGATACGCAGTATTTT
>TRBV7-2|-|-|TRBJ2-3
CASSLRGGHTQYF
TGTGCCAGCAGCTTGAGAGGGGGTCATACGCAGTATTTT
>TRBV18|-|-|TRBJ2-3
CASSPRARGETDTQYF
TGTGCCAGCTCACCCCGTGCGCGGGGTGAGACAGATACGCAGTATTTT
>TRBV7-2|TRBD1|-|TRBJ1-1
CASSFGTGDTEAFF
TGTGCCAGCAGCTTCGGGACAGGGGATACTGAAGCTTTCTTT
>TRBV28|TRBD2|-|TRBJ2-7
CASSLFSGSSYEQYF
TGTGCCAGCAGTTTGTTTAGCGGGAGTTCATACGAGCAGTACTTC
>TRBV11-2|-|-|TRBJ1-1
CASSPSRGRLNTEAFF
TGTGCCAGCAGCCCCTCCCGGGGGAGATTGAACACTGAAGCTTTCTTT
>TRBV28|TRBD2|-|TRBJ2-1
CASSQTSGGSYNEQFF
TGTGCCAGCAGTCAAACTAGCGGCGGCTCCTACAATGAGCAGTTCTTC
>TRBV7-2|-|-|TRBJ1-5
CASSLYNQPQHF
TGTGCCAGCAGCTTATATAATCAGCCCCAGCATTTT
>TRBV4-3|-|-|TRBJ1-1
CASSQVAAGNTEAFF
TGCGCCAGCAGCCAAGTGGCGGCGGGGAACACTGAAGCTTTCTTT
>TRBV11-2|-|-|TRBJ1-2
CASSLGDWGGYGYTF
TGTGCCAGCAGCTTAGGAGATTGGGGAGGCTATGGCTACACCTTC
>TRBV7-2|-|-|TRBJ2-7
CASSQRGPSSYEQYF
TGTGCCAGCAGCCAACGGGGTCCTAGCTCCTACGAGCAGTACTTC
>TRBV5-1|-|few|TRBJ2-1
CASSRRQSSYNEQFF
TGCGCCAGCAGCCGAAGACAGAGCTCCTACAATGAGCAGTTCTTC
>TRBV9|TRBD1|-|TRBJ2-3
CASSFGTGLSTDTQYF
TGTGCCAGCAGTTTCGGGACAGGGTTGAGCACAGATACGCAGTATTTT
>TRBV6-6|-|-|TRBJ1-1
CASTIGENTEAFF
TGTGCCAGCACCATCGGGGAGAACACTGAAGCTTTCTTT
>TRBV15|-|-|TRBJ2-5
CATSRAKGETQYF
TGTGCCACCTCCAGGGCCAAAGGAGAGACCCAGTACTTC
>TRBV7-2|TRBD1|-|TRBJ1-2
CASSVSGTERGHYTF
TGTGCCAGCAGCGTCTCCGGGACAGAGAGAGGACACTACACCTTC
>TRBV9|-|-|TRBJ1-1
CASSVGGYTEAFF
TGTGCCAGCAGCGTAGGAGGATATACTGAAGCTTTCTTT
>TRBV28|-|-|TRBJ1-1
CASKTGRTEAFF
TGTGCCAGCAAAACAGGGAGAACTGAAGCTTTCTTT
>TRBV15|TRBD2|-|TRBJ2-3
CATSGGLAGPGTDTQYF
TGTGCCACCAGCGGGGGACTAGCGGGGCCCGGCACAGATACGCAGTATTTT
>TRBV6-6|TRBD1|-|TRBJ1-5
CASRETRDRSPPQHF
TGTGCCAGCAGGGAGACTCGGGACAGGAGTCCACCCCAGCATTTT
>TRBV5-4|-|-|TRBJ2-1
CASSYTGKGDTEQFF
TGTGCCAGCAGCTACACAGGGAAAGGAGATACTGAGCAGTTCTTC
>TRBV28|-|-|TRBJ1-1
CASSGLGASARAFF
TGTGCCAGCAGTGGTCTGGGGGCGTCCGCCCGGGCTTTCTTT
>TRBV3-1/TRBV3-2|-|-|TRBJ2-7
CASSQFLSYEQYF
TGTGCCAGCAGCCAATTCCTTTCCTACGAGCAGTACTTC
>TRBV15|TRBD1|few|TRBJ2-1
CATSREGDSYNEQFF
TGTGCCACCAGCAGAGAGGGGGACAGCTACAATGAGCAGTTCTTC
>TRBV5-1|-|-|TRBJ2-7
CASSLARDSSGSYEQYF
TGCGCCAGCAGCTTGGCCCGGGACAGCAGCGGGAGCTACGAGCAGTACTTC
>TRBV28|-|-|TRBJ2-2
CASKTGGAGELFF
TGTGCCAGCAAAACAGGGGGGGCCGGGGAGCTGTTTTTT
>TRBV4-3|-|-|TRBJ2-7
CASSQEVIAGAYEQYF
TGCGCCAGCAGCCAAGAGGTCATAGCAGGGGCCTACGAGCAGTACTTC
>TRBV5-5|-|-|TRBJ1-5
CASRLDSYSNQPQHF
TGTGCCAGCAGACTGGACAGCTATAGCAATCAGCCCCAGCATTTT
>TRBV10-3|TRBD1|-|TRBJ1-1
CAISQGVDTEAFF
TGTGCCATCAGTCAGGGGGTCGACACTGAAGCTTTCTTT
>TRBV6-1|-|-|TRBJ2-7
CASSDSGYSVSYEQYF
TGTGCCAGCAGTGATTCGGGGTACAGCGTCTCCTACGAGCAGTACTTC
>TRBV2|-|-|TRBJ1-1
CASSSGLEEGAFF
TGTGCCAGCAGCTCGGGCCTCGAGGAGGGAGCTTTCTTT
>TRBV18|-|once|TRBJ2-5
CASSPRGGQETQYF
TGTGCCAGCTCGCCAAGGGGGGGCCAAGAGACCCAGTACTTC
>TRBV19|TRBD1|once|TRBJ2-1
CASSIGQGSYNEQFF
TGTGCCAGTAGTATAGGACAGGGTTCCTACAATGAGCAGTTCTTC
>TRBV3-1/TRBV3-2|TRBD1|-|TRBJ1-5
CASSLGQINQPQHF
TGTGCCAGCAGCCTGGGACAGATAAATCAGCCCCAGCATTTT
>TRBV4-2|TRBD1|-|TRBJ2-1
CASSPGGIGDNEQFF
TGTGCCAGCAGCCCAGGGGGTATCGGGGACAATGAGCAGTTCTTC
>TRBV28|TRBD1|-|TRBJ2-7
CASSVSGAGGLNEQYF
TGTGCCAGCAGTGTATCTGGGGCAGGGGGTCTGAACGAGCAGTACTTC
>TRBV12-3/TRBV12-4|TRBD1|-|TRBJ1-3
CASSWGQRNTIYF
TGTGCCAGCAGTTGGGGACAGAGAAACACCATATATTTT
>TRBV2|TRBD1|-|TRBJ1-3
CASSRDRGDTIYF
TGTGCCAGCAGCCGCGACAGGGGGGACACCATATATTTT
>TRBV7-2|-|-|TRBJ2-3
CASSLVPVTDTQYF
TGTGCCAGCAGCTTAGTGCCAGTCACAGATACGCAGTATTTT
>TRBV4-2|-|-|TRBJ2-3
CASSQVYETDTQYF
TGTGCCAGCAGCCAAGTGTACGAGACAGATACGCAGTATTTT
>TRBV20-1|TRBD2|once|TRBJ2-1
CSASRERGSYNEQFF
TGCAGTGCTAGTCGTGAGCGGGGCAGCTACAATGAGCAGTTCTTC
>TRBV7-2|-|-|TRBJ1-5
CASSLSRDSNQPQHF
TGTGCCAGCAGCTTAAGCAGGGATAGCAATCAGCCCCAGCATTTT
>TRBV5-4|TRBD1|once|TRBJ2-3
CASSRDRGSDTQYF
TGTGCCAGCAGTCGGGACAGGGGGTCGGATACGCAGTATTTT
>TRBV15|-|-|TRBJ1-2
CATSRESRAGGYTF
TGTGCCACCAGCAGAGAGTCAAGGGCGGGTGGCTACACCTTC
>TRBV11-2|TRBD2|-|TRBJ2-5
CASSSGLAGETQYF
TGTGCCAGCAGCTCAGGACTAGCGGGAGAGACCCAGTACTTC
>TRBV25-1|-|-|TRBJ1-1
CASSELGRGEAFF
TGTGCCAGCAGTGAATTAGGCAGGGGAGAAGCTTTCTTT
>TRBV28|-|-|TRBJ2-3
CASSGQGGSDTQYF
TGTGCCAGCAGCGGACAGGGAGGGTCAGATACGCAGTATTTT
>TRBV19|-|few|TRBJ1-1
CASTPVGGNTEAFF
TGTGCCAGTACCCCGGTCGGTGGGAACACTGAAGCTTTCTTT